The source of this TCR beta chain is a study of cytomegalovirus exposure and HLA in healthy donors. Notes on the study in general: The study found most TCR sequences rare, yet found some public TCRs in many donors. It was reported in a later analysis that an Asian-associated ancestry cluster showed fewer N-insertions than the roughly 670-donor mean. Researchers catalogued approximately 170 TCR beta chains as cytomegalovirus-associated. In vitro confirmation showed three CMV-associated chains to be CMV antigen specific.

Worth noting for this clone: Its antigen is not identified.

PCR was performed using 60 Vbeta and 13 Jbeta primers. Profiled with immunoSEQ multiplex PCR; TCRdb holds only in-frame clones, not every one. The sample has around 200,000 clones; roughly 78% are singletons. Germline lookup yields CDR1 MNHEY and CDR2 SVGAGI. There are 15 residues in the CDR3. V was cut by 2 bases and J by 4 bases, with 15 bases left in between. The clonotype originates from a boy between 5 and 17 years old in good health and CMV-seronegative. The sequenced sample consisted of PBMCs. The V gene is TRBV6-5, the J gene TRBJ2-7; no clear D gene. CDR3 DNA: TGTGCCAGCAGTTACAGTTACCGGGTCGGGTACGAGCAGTACTTC. Its translation: CASSYSYRVGYEQYF.